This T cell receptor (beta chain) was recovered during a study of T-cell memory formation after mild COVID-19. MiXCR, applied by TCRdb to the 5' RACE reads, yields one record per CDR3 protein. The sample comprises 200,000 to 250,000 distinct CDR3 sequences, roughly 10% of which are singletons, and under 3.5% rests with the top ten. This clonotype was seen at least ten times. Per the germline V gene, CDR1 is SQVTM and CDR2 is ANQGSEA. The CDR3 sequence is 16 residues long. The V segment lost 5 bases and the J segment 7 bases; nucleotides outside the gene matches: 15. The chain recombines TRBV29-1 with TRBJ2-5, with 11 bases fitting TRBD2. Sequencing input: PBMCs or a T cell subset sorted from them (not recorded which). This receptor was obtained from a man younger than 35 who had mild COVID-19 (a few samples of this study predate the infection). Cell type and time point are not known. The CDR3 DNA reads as TGCAGCGTTAATCTAGCGGGGGGCGCTTATAAGGGGACCCAGTACTTC. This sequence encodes CSVNLAGGAYKGTQYF.